Each of the 27 T cell receptor beta chains below was sequenced from the same sample in a study of blood T cell repertoires in COVID-19. The data were produced by immunoSEQ multiplex PCR, yet TCRdb's version contains in-frame clones alone and is incomplete. The sample gives approximately 180,000 clones, nearly 90% of which show up once; 20% to 25% is in the top ten. Source material: peripheral blood. These receptors all stem from a man aged 55 to 70 with active or convalescent COVID-19.

The V call is TRBV19, the J call TRBJ2-7; 8 nucleotides match TRBD1. The trim removed 4 bases at V and 5 bases at J, leaving 4 bases unmatched. Germline values: CDR1 LNHDA, CDR2 SQIVND (reference sequence). The CDR3 is 13 amino acids. Written as DNA, the CDR3 is TGTGCCAGTAGTAGGACAGGGCAGCACGAGCAGTACTTC. Translation gives CASSRTGQHEQYF.

In nucleotides, the CDR3 is TGCGCCAGCAGCCAAGTACCGGGTCAGGGGGGCTATGGCTACACCTTC. It yields the protein CASSQVPGQGGYGYTF. The chain carries TRBV4-1 and TRBJ1-2, with 7 bases that match TRBD1. Trimming cost V 1 base and J 4 bases; bases outside gene matches: 9. Germline V gene sequence: CDR1 MGHRA, CDR2 YSYEKL. The CDR3 totals 16 residues.

The chain recombines TRBV6-5 with TRBJ1-5; 9 positions agree with TRBD1. This CDR3 has 14 residues. J lost 4 bases, V lost 6 bases, and 4 bases had no gene match. CDR1 and CDR2 (germline): MNHEY, SVGAGI. The CDR3 region is CASSLQGANQPQHF. DNA of the CDR3: TGTGCCAGCAGCTTACAGGGGGCGAATCAGCCCCAGCATTTT.

This chain links TRBV19 with TRBJ2-7; a possible D gene is TRBD1 (5 bases). This CDR3 region has 14 residues. The V end was cut by 5 bases, the J end by 5 bases, with 16 bases between. Germline V lookup: CDR1 LNHDA, CDR2 SQIVND (reference sequence). CDR3 protein: CASSLSSGQHEQYF. DNA for the CDR3: TGTGCCAGTAGTCTTTCCTCAGGGCAGCACGAGCAGTACTTC.

V usage is TRBV6-5 and J usage is TRBJ1-2; 8 bases line up with TRBD1. Trimming cost V 2 bases and J 5 bases; bases outside gene matches: 7. The CDR3 extends over 15 amino acids. Germline loops: CDR1 MNHEY, CDR2 SVGAGI. The CDR3 region has the DNA TGTGCCAGCAGTTACGAGCGTCAGGGGGCATATGGCTACACCTTC. It yields the protein CASSYERQGAYGYTF.

CDR3 in DNA: TGTGCCAGCAAAAAAACAGCGGACGACGAACCCCTCCACTTT. Protein product: CASKKTADDEPLHF. The chain has TRBV6-5 and TRBJ1-6, with unresolved D. The germline V gene encodes CDR1 MNHEY and CDR2 SVGAGI. The CDR3 length is 14 residues. V lost 7 bases and J 12 bases, leaving 19 bases between the germline ends.

The V call is TRBV9, the J call TRBJ2-3; 7 nucleotides agree with TRBD2. This CDR3 has 16 amino acids. Germline CDR1 and CDR2: SGDLS and YYNGEE. J was trimmed by 0 bases and V by 0 bases; bases with no gene match: 4. The CDR3 nucleotides read TGTGCCAGCAGCGTAGTGCCTAGCGGAAGCACAGATACGCAGTATTTT. Translated: CASSVVPSGSTDTQYF.

Worth noting for this clone: Other DNA sequences in the same sample also yield this CDR3. The chain has TRBV9 and TRBJ2-7; 8 bases agree with TRBD1. This CDR3 has 12 amino acids. V lost 3 bases to trimming and J lost 5 bases; unmatched junction nucleotides: 1. Germline-derived CDR1 and CDR2 are SGDLS and YYNGEE. The CDR3 loop reads CASSETGDEQYF. The CDR3 region has the DNA TGTGCCAGCAGCGAGACAGGGGACGAGCAGTACTTC.

The CDR3, as DNA: TGTGCCAGCAGGGGGGACAGTCACACCGGGGAGCTGTTTTTT. Translating gives CASRGDSHTGELFF. The chain joins TRBV2 to TRBJ2-2; 7 bases agree with TRBD1. The CDR3 has 14 residues. Per germline, CDR1 SNHLY and CDR2 FYNNEI. The V gene end was trimmed by 6 bases and the J gene end by 3 bases; junction bases not matched to a gene: 4.

The genes are TRBV5-1 and TRBJ2-1; 8 nucleotides line up with TRBD2. Per the germline V gene, CDR1 is SGHRS and CDR2 is YFSETQ. After removal of 0 bases from V and 0 bases from J, the junction contained 11 bases not matched to a gene. The CDR3 spans 19 residues. CDR3 in DNA: TGCGCCAGCAGCTTGGAGGGGACGCGGGGGGCCCACTCCTACAATGAGCAGTTCTTC. It encodes CASSLEGTRGAHSYNEQFF.

J is TRBJ2-1 and V is TRBV4-1; tentatively, D is TRBD1 (6 bases). Per germline, CDR1 MGHRA and CDR2 YSYEKL. Trimming cost V 1 base and J 6 bases, with 10 bases left between them. The CDR3 sequence is 14 residues long. The CDR3, as DNA: TGCGCCAGCAGCCAAGGACAGGCAATCAATGAGCAGTTCTTC. The encoded protein is CASSQGQAINEQFF.

This clone was detected a few times. The genes are TRBV5-6 and TRBJ1-3, with 9 bases lining up with TRBD1. Germline assignment: CDR1 SGHDT and CDR2 YYEEEE. Trimming at V came to 0 bases and at J to 5 bases, leaving 3 bases not matched to a gene. The CDR3 runs 15 residues. For the CDR3, the DNA is TGTGCCAGCAGCTTGGCGGGGACAGGGCGAAACACCATATATTTT. Translation gives CASSLAGTGRNTIYF.

The chain couples TRBV6-2 or TRBV6-3 to TRBJ2-7, with 9 bases that match TRBD2. The CDR3 has 16 residues. V was clipped by 2 bases and J by 6 bases; unmatched bases: 11. Germline CDR1 MNHEY, CDR2 SVGEGT. CDR3 loop: CASSYRGVSGGGEQYF. The CDR3 DNA follows: TGTGCCAGCAGTTACCGTGGAGTTAGCGGGGGTGGCGAGCAGTACTTC.

The V call is TRBV6-5, the J call TRBJ1-3; D is perhaps TRBD1 (5 bases). The germline V gene has CDR1 MNHEY and CDR2 SVGAGI. CDR3 size: 15 residues. Trimming pared 6 bases from V and 0 bases from J, leaving 12 bases between. CDR3 region: CASRPDSFSGNTIYF. For the CDR3, the DNA is TGTGCCAGCAGGCCAGACAGTTTCTCTGGAAACACCATATATTTT.

This clone was seen only once. V usage is TRBV2 and J usage is TRBJ2-2, with D perhaps TRBD2 (5 bases). V was pared by 6 bases and J by 4 bases, with 12 bases between. The CDR3 has 14 amino acids. CDR1 and CDR2 (germline): SNHLY, FYNNEI. CDR3 coding DNA: TGTGCCAGCAGCTTGTTGGACTCCACCGGGGAGCTGTTTTTT. Translating gives CASSLLDSTGELFF.

A word on this clone: Different DNA sequences within this sample yield the same CDR3. This CDR3 reads CASSPTGNTEAFF. The DNA for the CDR3 is TGTGCCAGCAGCCCCACGGGGAACACTGAAGCTTTCTTT. This chain connects TRBV3-1 (or the pseudogene TRBV3-2) to TRBJ1-1; D not certain. Germline V gene data show CDR1 as LGHDT and CDR2 as YNNKEL (reference sequence). The CDR3 is made up of 13 amino acids. V gave up 4 bases and J gave up 1 base, with 7 bases separating them.

V usage is TRBV15 and J usage is TRBJ2-2; 8 positions agree with TRBD1. V trimming: 3 bases; J trimming: 4 bases; junction bases outside the gene matches: 4. The CDR3 has 15 amino acids. Germline values: CDR1 LNHNV, CDR2 YYDKDF (reference sequence). CDR3 coding DNA: TGTGCCACCAGCAGCAGGGACAGGCTCACCGGGGAGCTGTTTTTT. Protein product: CATSSRDRLTGELFF.

The CDR3 sequence: CASRRGGVLSYNEQFF. CDR3 in DNA: TGCGCCAGTCGCAGAGGGGGGGTTTTGTCCTACAATGAGCAGTTCTTC. V and J are TRBV5-1 and TRBJ2-1; D might be TRBD2 (7 bases). Trimming cost V 8 bases and J 1 base, with 19 bases left between them. The germline gives CDR1 SGHRS, CDR2 YFSETQ. This CDR3 is built from 16 residues.

The chain carries TRBV2 and TRBJ2-7, with D possibly matching TRBD2 (5 bases). This CDR3 region has 13 residues. Per germline, CDR1 SNHLY and CDR2 FYNNEI. With 4 bases removed from V and 5 bases from J, the gap between germline ends came to 12 bases. The CDR3 DNA reads TGTGCCAGCAGTGGTAGACTGGAGGACGAGCAGTACTTC. Protein: CASSGRLEDEQYF.

This clone has more than one count but fewer than ten. The chain employs TRBV5-1 and TRBJ2-2; D not resolved. V was pared by 1 base and J by 3 bases, with 7 bases between. CDR1 and CDR2 (germline): SGHRS, YFSETQ. This CDR3 contains 14 residues. For the CDR3, the DNA is TGCGCCAGCAGCTTGACCCGGGACACCGGGGAGCTGTTTTTT. Its translation: CASSLTRDTGELFF.

The chain recombines TRBV2 with TRBJ2-1; possible D gene TRBD2, 7 bases. CDR1 and CDR2 (germline): SNHLY, FYNNEI. V lost 4 bases and J 0 bases, leaving 16 bases between the germline ends. This CDR3 is 17 amino acids long. The CDR3 bases are TGTGCCAGCAGTGCCTCTGGTCGGGGGGCCTCCTACAATGAGCAGTTCTTC. It encodes CASSASGRGASYNEQFF.

The rearrangement uses TRBV4-2 and TRBJ2-5; 7 bases fit TRBD2. Looked up from germline, CDR1 is LGHNA and CDR2 is YNFKEQ. The CDR3 contains 15 residues. V lost 1 base to trimming and J lost 5 bases; unmatched junction nucleotides: 7. The DNA of the CDR3 is TGTGCCAGCAGCCAAGCCAGCGGGGTAGATGAGACCCAGTACTTC. Its protein is CASSQASGVDETQYF.

The V call is TRBV7-2, the J call TRBJ1-4, with a weak D call TRBD1 (6 bases). V was shortened by 8 bases and J by 8 bases, with 18 bases between the two germline ends. Per germline, CDR1 SGHTA and CDR2 FQGNSA. This CDR3 is 14 amino acids long. The CDR3 region is CASLTGVGAEKLFF. In DNA form, the CDR3 reads TGTGCCAGCCTCACTGGGGTGGGGGCGGAAAAACTGTTTTTT.

V usage is TRBV6-5 and J usage is TRBJ2-3, with 9 bases fitting TRBD1. J gave up 4 bases and V 2 bases, and 1 base lay outside the gene matches. The length of the CDR3 is 14 residues. Germline V gene data show CDR1 as MNHEY and CDR2 as SVGAGI. The CDR3 nucleotides are TGTGCCAGCAGTTACGACAGGGGGGCAGATACGCAGTATTTT. This codes for CASSYDRGADTQYF.

The chain links TRBV3-1 (or the pseudogene TRBV3-2) to TRBJ1-1, with 10 bases identical to TRBD1. J was trimmed by 5 bases and V by 2 bases; bases with no gene match: 2. Germline-derived CDR1 and CDR2 are LGHDT and YNNKEL (reference sequence). CDR3 size: 14 residues. The CDR3 is CASSQSGQGTEAFF. In DNA form, the CDR3 reads TGTGCCAGCAGCCAATCGGGACAGGGGACTGAAGCTTTCTTT.

In this sample, this clone turned up a few times. The rearrangement uses TRBV5-1 and TRBJ1-6; a possible D gene is TRBD1 (6 bases). This CDR3 comprises 16 residues. CDR1 and CDR2 (germline): SGHRS, YFSETQ. Trimming took off 1 base at V and 0 bases at J, with 8 bases between the two ends. CDR3 protein: CASSLQGSSYNSPLHF. As DNA, the CDR3 is TGCGCCAGCAGCTTGCAGGGGAGCTCCTATAATTCACCCCTCCACTTT.

The V and J genes are TRBV5-1 and TRBJ2-5; a weak D match, TRBD2 (5 bases). The CDR3 has 15 amino acids. V lost 0 bases, J lost 2 bases, and 11 bases lay in between. Germline V gene sequence: CDR1 SGHRS, CDR2 YFSETQ. The CDR3 DNA follows: TGCGCCAGCAGCTTGGACTACCGGGAACAAGAGACCCAGTACTTC. It translates to CASSLDYREQETQYF.